A selection of T cell receptor beta chains follows, all from one sample in a study of blood T cell repertoires in COVID-19. The assay was immunoSEQ multiplex PCR, and TCRdb's table has in-frame clones only and misses some. Counted here are 30,000 to 40,000 clones, approximately 86% occurring once; the ten biggest clones make up 5.5%. Specimen: peripheral blood. These receptor sequences come from a woman of 80 years or more with active or convalescent COVID-19. The CDR3 runs from the conserved cysteine through the conserved F or W. A D gene is named only where the DNA matches it firmly.

TRBJ1-1 TRBV5-1 . TGCGCCAGCAGCGGAATGACAGGCCAGAACACTGAAGCTTTCTTT CASSGMTGQNTEAFF
TRBJ2-1 TRBV7-9 . TGTGCCAGCAGCTTAAGCGGACTAGGGGGGATCAATGAGCAGTTCTTC CASSLSGLGGINEQFF
TRBJ2-3 TRBV7-8 . TGTGCCAGCAGCCGACAGGTCACAGATACGCAGTATTTT CASSRQVTDTQYF
TRBJ2-7 TRBV18 . TGTGCCAGCTCCCGGACGGGGTCCTCCTACGAGCAGTACTTC CASSRTGSSYEQYF
TRBJ1-1 TRBV19 TRBD1 TGTGCCGTGAACAGGGGGTTGAACACTGAAGCTTTCTTT CAVNRGLNTEAFF
TRBJ1-1 TRBV6-1 . TGTGCCAGCAGTAAAGGGAGCCGGAAGAGTGGCACTGAAGCTTTCTTT CASSKGSRKSGTEAFF
TRBJ1-5 TRBV9 TRBD1 TGTGCCAGCAGCAGACAGGGTGCGAGCAATCAGCCCCAGCATTTT CASSRQGASNQPQHF
TRBJ1-4 TRBV6-5 . TGTGCCAGCAGTTCGGGCAGGGTATTGGAGGGCGAAAAACTGTTTTTT CASSSGRVLEGEKLFF
TRBJ2-7 TRBV29-1 . TGCAGCGCCCTGACAGACGCCTACGAGCAGTACTTC CSALTDAYEQYF
TRBJ2-6 TRBV19 . TGTGCCAGTAGTCGACAGAGAGTCTCTGGGGCCAACGTCCTGACTTTC CASSRQRVSGANVLTF
TRBJ2-3 TRBV11-3 TRBD1 TGTGCCAGCAGCTTAATGGGACAGGGGGCAGATACGCAGTATTTT CASSLMGQGADTQYF
TRBJ2-3 TRBV5-4 . TGTGCCAGCAGCAAGATAGGGGTCACAGATACGCAGTATTTT CASSKIGVTDTQYF
TRBJ1-3 TRBV6-5 TRBD1 TGTGCCAGCTCGGGACAGATGAGTAACACCATATATTTT CASSGQMSNTIYF
TRBJ1-3 TRBV7-2 . TGTGCCAGCAGCTTTAGTCGCTCTGGAAACACCATATATTTT CASSFSRSGNTIYF
TRBJ1-5 TRBV21-1 . TGTGCCAGCAGCAATGCCCAGACAGGAAGGCCACCCTCCCATTATAGCAATCAGCCCCAGCATTTT CASSNAQTGRPPSHYSNQPQHF